This T cell receptor (beta chain) was retrieved from a study of cytomegalovirus exposure and HLA in healthy donors. Study-level background: Counted in an early data release were roughly 81 million unique TCRs from HLA-typed donors. When over 300 donors were genotyped, about 81% of them were found to fall in the Caucasian-associated ancestry cluster. Study-level findings and limits: CMV serostatus was the only recorded immune exposure for donors. Earlier findings revealed that most TCR beta V segments proved productive either about 90% or about 30% of the time.

Remarks on this clone: The antigen is undetermined.

60 Vbeta and 13 Jbeta primers were used in PCR. Method: immunoSEQ multiplex PCR; TCRdb's copy keeps in-frame clones and lacks some. The sample includes 180,000 or so clones. The receptor comes from a boy aged 10-17 years in good health and CMV-seronegative. Sequencing was performed on PBMCs.

CDR3 in DNA: TGTGCCAGTTCCTCGCAACCGGGACTACCACAAGAGACCCAGTACTTC. Amino acid sequence: CASSSQPGLPQETQYF. The chain recombines TRBV18 with TRBJ2-5; the match to TRBD2 covers 7 bases. Germline values: CDR1 KGHSH, CDR2 LQKENI. CDR3 size: 16 residues. Germline trimming cut 9 bases from V and 2 bases from J; bases unmatched to any gene: 15.